This T cell receptor beta chain was recorded in a study of beta chain features in type 1 diabetes. Via CD45RO/CCR7/CD25/CD127/CD95/CD27, cells of the CD4+ naive, central memory, regulatory and stem cell-like memory subsets were sorted. Purities over 95% were achieved in all sorted populations. The CDR3 totals 16 residues. J was trimmed by 6 bases and V by 5 bases; bases with no gene match: 9. Germline assignment: CDR1 SGHRS and CDR2 YFSETQ. Investigators reverse transcribed all isolated RNA, so they sequenced expressed TCRB transcripts. Profiled with immunoSEQ multiplex PCR; TCRdb holds only in-frame clones, not every one. The table includes about 240,000 clones, about 15% detected once. This clone was counted only a few times. The antigen is unknown. Findings and caveats of the study: Researchers report that Type 1 diabetes patients had moderately but significantly shorter TCRB CDR3s across all four CD4+ subsets. Reduced insertions and increased deletions marked VDJ junctions in type 1 diabetes patients.

Input material: naive CD4+ T cells from blood. This sequence originates from a young man with type 1 diabetes. The chain uses TRBV5-1 and TRBJ2-2, with 11 bases that match TRBD2. In DNA form, the CDR3 reads TGCGCCAGCAGTTTTACTAGCGGGAGCCCCGCCGGGGAGCTGTTTTTT. Its translation is CASSFTSGSPAGELFF.